This record covers a single T cell receptor (beta chain). Its antigen is still unknown. The record has no base qualities; no much larger clone is one base away. This sample was included in a study of blood T cell repertoires in COVID-19 (dated by TCRdb to between 2020 and 2021). Background on the whole study: Samples covering the acute and convalescent phases of COVID-19 were provided by collaborators in the United States, Italy and Spain. The prospective study material was composed of cDNA or gDNA derived from T cells, B-cell-depleted T cells, or PBMCs. The dataset comprised deeply sampled blood TCRbeta repertoires from subjects exposed to, actively infected with, or recovered from COVID-19. The repertoires were released in a freely available public database intended as a resource for research on the immune response to SARS-CoV-2. The samples were drawn from two sources: the first 160 participants of the ongoing ImmuneRACE study, and 1,200 or so subjects contributed by 6 global collaborators. Nearly every sample came with metadata listing a de-identified subject ID, COVID-19 status, age in years and sex. HLA class I and class II types, where available, came from metadata supplied by the sample provider rather than from assay-based typing.

TCRbeta CDR3 regions were amplified from genomic DNA using the immunoSEQ Assay, a bias-controlled multiplex PCR. The original pipeline was this. Within the assay, amplification of reference gene primers was used to estimate how many nucleated cells each sample contained. To quantify the absolute abundance of each unique TCRbeta CDR3 rearrangement, sequence reads were collapsed and filtered. For each sample, productive Simpson clonality was calculated as the square root of Simpson's diversity index over productive rearrangements. TCRdb carries this immuneACCESS record with in-frame sequences only. Its versions omit some clonotypes, under half of them owing to an unresolved V gene in the studies checked, with the rest unexplained. The V and J calls and the clone size are those of that table, but D and trimming were determined from the DNA. Recorded for this sample are 400,000 to 550,000 clones; 87% of them occurred a single time. The ten largest make up almost 2% of the sample.

In the prospective study, participants were 18 to 89 years old, resided in about two dozen geographic areas of the United States, and were enrolled through a virtual design. In the prospective study, participants were assigned to cohorts based on the clinical history participants reported in a screening survey and a study questionnaire. Each participant in the prospective study had whole blood, serum and a nasopharyngeal or oropharyngeal swab collected by mobile phlebotomists. Additional blood draws and questionnaires over an approximately 2-month period could optionally be provided by prospective study participants. Before DNA extraction, prospective study blood samples were shipped either frozen or at room temperature. Trimming takes 6 bases off V and 5 bases off J; junction bases not matched to a gene: 7. The germline V gene encodes CDR1 LGHDT and CDR2 YNNKEL (reference sequence). Spanning cysteine to phenylalanine, the CDR3 consists of 14 amino acids. Left in the record is the CDR3 DNA by itself, 42 bases read in frame from the first base.

General conclusions and limits of the study: Clinical and demographic metadata were provided uncurated, with the amount varying by source and participant.

This TCR was recovered from a woman between 18 and 29 years old with acute COVID-19. Sequencing was done on a sample of PBMCs or T cells enriched from blood (not recorded which). The chain is made from TRBV3-1 (or the pseudogene TRBV3-2) and TRBJ2-1; TRBD1 matches 7 bases in the middle. DNA sequence: TGTGCCAGCAGAACGACAGGGCGGAACAATGAGCAGTTCTTC. It specifies CASRTTGRNNEQFF.